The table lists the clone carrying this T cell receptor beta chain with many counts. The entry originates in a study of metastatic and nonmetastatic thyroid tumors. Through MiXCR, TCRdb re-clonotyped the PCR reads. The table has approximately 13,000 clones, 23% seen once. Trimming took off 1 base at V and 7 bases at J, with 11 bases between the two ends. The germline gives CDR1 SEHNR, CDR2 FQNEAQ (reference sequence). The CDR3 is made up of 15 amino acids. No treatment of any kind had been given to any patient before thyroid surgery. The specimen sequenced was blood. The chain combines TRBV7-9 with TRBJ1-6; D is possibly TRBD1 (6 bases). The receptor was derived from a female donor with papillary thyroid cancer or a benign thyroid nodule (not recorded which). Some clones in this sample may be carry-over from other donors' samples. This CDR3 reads CASSLEMTGNSPLHF. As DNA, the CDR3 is TGTGCCAGCAGCTTAGAGATGACAGGCAATTCACCCCTCCACTTT.